What follows are 22 T cell receptor beta chains derived from one specimen sequenced in a study of T cell responses to AZD1222 COVID-19 vaccine. The method was immunoSEQ multiplex PCR; TCRdb's version includes in-frame clones alone and lacks a portion of them. The sample lists roughly 120,000 clones, 81% occurring once. This specimen consisted of peripheral blood, obtained on day 0 of AZD1222 vaccination. The source is an adult in good health.

The sample holds a few counts of this clone. This chain joins TRBV7-2 and TRBJ2-7; D gene unclear. The CDR3 contains 13 residues. Germline V gives CDR1 SGHTA, CDR2 FQGNSA. Trimming shortened V by 3 bases and J by 6 bases, and 12 bases separated the two germline ends. In nucleotides, the CDR3 is TGTGCCAGCAGCTTTACGTCGTCAGGCGAGCAGTACTTC. Translation gives CASSFTSSGEQYF.

The chain carries TRBV28 and TRBJ2-7, with 13 positions matching TRBD2. Trimming at V came to 5 bases and at J to 1 base, leaving 17 bases not matched to a gene. The CDR3 loop spans 20 amino acids. Germline V gene sequence: CDR1 MDHEN, CDR2 SYDVKM. CDR3 coding DNA: TGTGCCAGCAGTGCACGACCGCAGGGCTCGGGACTAGCGGGGTCCTACGAGCAGTACTTC. As protein: CASSARPQGSGLAGSYEQYF.

This clone appeared a few times. The chain uses TRBV13 and TRBJ2-7; no definite D call. Trimming took off 5 bases at V and 6 bases at J, with 11 bases between the two ends. This CDR3 contains 12 residues. The germline gives CDR1 PRHDT, CDR2 FYEKMQ (reference sequence). CDR3 residues: CASSTGFSEQYF. CDR3 DNA sequence: TGTGCCAGCAGCACGGGTTTTAGCGAGCAGTACTTC.

The V gene is TRBV5-4, the J gene TRBJ1-4; D is perhaps TRBD1 (5 bases). V lost 7 bases, J lost 4 bases, and 17 bases lay in between. This CDR3 contains 15 residues. Per germline, CDR1 SGHNT and CDR2 YYREEE (reference sequence). CDR3 sequence reads: CASGLIGTDNEKLFF. For the CDR3, the DNA is TGTGCCAGCGGGTTGATCGGGACGGATAATGAAAAACTGTTTTTT.

This sequence joins TRBV18 and TRBJ1-3, with D unclear. The CDR3 runs 15 residues. V was shortened by 4 bases and J by 0 bases, with 10 bases between the two germline ends. Germline V gene data show CDR1 as KGHSH and CDR2 as LQKENI. CDR3 region: CASSRGESSGNTIYF. The CDR3 DNA sequence: TGTGCCAGCTCACGGGGAGAGAGCTCTGGAAACACCATATATTTT. Using reference TRBV18 and TRBJ1-3 for the parts outside the CDR3, the full variable domain is NAGVMQNPRHLVRRRGQEARLRCSPMKGHSHVYWYRQLPEEGLKFMVYLQKENIIDESGMPKERFSAEFPKEGPSILRIQQVVRGDSAAYFCASSRGESSGNTIYFGEGSWLTVV.

This chain connects TRBV30 to TRBJ1-5; D unresolved. Trimming took 4 bases from V and 4 from J, leaving 8 bases between them. CDR3 length: 12 residues. Per the germline V gene, CDR1 is GTSNPN and CDR2 is SVGIG (reference sequence). This CDR3 reads CAWKVGNQPQHF. CDR3 in DNA: TGTGCCTGGAAGGTAGGGAATCAGCCCCAGCATTTT.

The chain is built from TRBV7-8 and TRBJ2-6; 8 nucleotides align to TRBD1. This CDR3 contains 19 residues. Germline V gene lookup returns CDR1 SGHVS and CDR2 FQNEAQ. V lost 5 bases, J lost 0 bases, and 12 bases stayed unmatched. In nucleotides, the CDR3 is TGTGCCAGCAGCCATGGACCGGGACAGGCGCGCTCTGGGGCCAACGTCCTGACTTTC. This gives the protein CASSHGPGQARSGANVLTF.

V usage is TRBV3-1 (or the pseudogene TRBV3-2) and J usage is TRBJ2-3; D unclear. The CDR3 is 13 amino acids. Trimming shortened V by 4 bases and J by 4 bases, and 9 bases separated the two germline ends. The germline gives CDR1 LGHDT, CDR2 YNNKEL (reference sequence). CDR3 amino acids: CASSPLGADTQYF. CDR3 DNA sequence: TGTGCCAGCAGCCCCCTAGGCGCAGATACGCAGTATTTT.

This clone was seen a single time. J is TRBJ2-1 and V is TRBV18, with D perhaps TRBD1 or TRBD2 (5 bases each). Trimming stripped 6 bases from V and 6 bases from J, with 9 bases between. The V gene's germline CDR1 is KGHSH and CDR2 LQKENI. The CDR3 is 12 residues long. The CDR3 region has the DNA TGTGCCAGCTCCAGGGACGTCAATGAGCAGTTCTTC. Its translation is CASSRDVNEQFF.

The chain recombines TRBV11-2 with TRBJ1-2, with 7 bases aligning to TRBD1. From germline, CDR1 is SGHAT and CDR2 FQNNGV. The CDR3 contains 17 residues. Unmatched junction bases numbered 19, after V lost 4 bases and J lost 8 bases. The CDR3 sequence: CASSSLTGRSRQYGYTF. The CDR3, as DNA: TGTGCCAGCAGCTCTTTGACAGGGCGATCTAGGCAATACGGCTACACCTTC.

The chain links TRBV10-3 to TRBJ2-7, with D possibly TRBD2 on 6 matching bases. The CDR3 loop spans 13 amino acids. Germline lookup yields CDR1 ENHRY and CDR2 SYGVKD. Deletions cut 7 bases from V and 5 bases from J, with 15 bases between. The CDR3 is CAITDGLTDEQYF. The CDR3, as DNA: TGTGCCATCACTGACGGACTAACCGACGAGCAGTACTTC.

The V gene is TRBV19, the J gene TRBJ2-2; 13 bases line up with TRBD2. Trimming removed 5 bases from V and 6 bases from J; junction bases left unmatched: 6. The CDR3 runs to 16 residues. Looked up from germline, CDR1 is LNHDA and CDR2 is SQIVND (reference sequence). CDR3 region: CASSSRLAGGSGELFF. As DNA, the CDR3 is TGTGCCAGTAGTTCACGACTAGCGGGAGGATCCGGGGAGCTGTTTTTT.

V is TRBV6-2 or TRBV6-3 and J is TRBJ1-2, with TRBD1 identical over 8 bases. Per the germline V gene, CDR1 is MNHEY and CDR2 is SVGEGT. The V gene end was trimmed by 2 bases and the J gene end by 0 bases; junction bases not matched to a gene: 2. This CDR3 spans 15 amino acids. The CDR3 loop reads CASSYQDRANYGYTF. DNA of the CDR3: TGTGCCAGCAGTTACCAGGACAGGGCTAACTATGGCTACACCTTC.

V gene TRBV10-3 combines with J gene TRBJ2-5; 11 bases agree with TRBD2. The CDR3 is 16 residues long. The V gene end was trimmed by 2 bases and the J gene end by 2 bases; junction bases not matched to a gene: 4. The germline CDR1 and CDR2 sequences are ENHRY and SYGVKD. In DNA, the CDR3 is TGTGCCATCAGTGAGGGGACTAGCGGAATACAAGAGACCCAGTACTTC. Translation: CAISEGTSGIQETQYF.

CDR3 DNA: TGTGCCACCTACGAGCAGTACTTC. Protein sequence: CATYEQYF. The chain uses TRBV19 and TRBJ2-7, with D uncertain. The V end lost 10 bases, the J end lost 2 bases, and 0 bases lay between the germline ends. The length of the CDR3 is 8 residues. In germline, CDR1 is LNHDA, CDR2 SQIVND (reference sequence).

Only one count was recorded for this clone. The chain combines TRBV11-2 with TRBJ2-1, with D perhaps being TRBD1 or TRBD2 (5 bases each). The germline CDR1 and CDR2 sequences are SGHAT and FQNNGV. The V gene lost 3 bases and the J gene lost 14 bases, with 17 bases spanning the gap. This CDR3 region has 13 residues. DNA of the CDR3: TGTGCCAGCAGCTTTACTCGCGAGGGGATAAAGTTCTTC. It encodes CASSFTREGIKFF.

The J gene is TRBJ2-3, the V gene TRBV14; a possible D gene is TRBD1 (6 bases). Per the germline V gene, CDR1 is SGHDN and CDR2 is FVKESK. CDR3 length equals 15 residues. Trimming removed 5 bases at V and 6 bases at J, with 18 bases between. CDR3 residues: CASSKPGTRIDTQYF. DNA of the CDR3: TGTGCCAGCAGCAAACCCGGGACAAGAATTGATACGCAGTATTTT.

This chain links TRBV18 with TRBJ1-5, with D perhaps TRBD1 (5 bases). V was shortened by 10 bases and J by 6 bases, with 16 bases between the two germline ends. Germline lookup yields CDR1 KGHSH and CDR2 LQKENI. The CDR3 has 13 residues. CDR3 protein: CATSLGVGQPQHF. The DNA of the CDR3 is TGTGCCACCTCTCTAGGGGTCGGTCAGCCCCAGCATTTT.

The J gene is TRBJ1-5, the V gene TRBV30; D is unresolved. Germline values: CDR1 GTSNPN, CDR2 SVGIG (reference sequence). Trimming cost V 3 bases and J 3 bases, with 9 bases left between them. The CDR3 consists of 13 residues. The CDR3 DNA sequence: TGTGCCTGGAGCGGGGTACTCAATCAGCCCCAGCATTTT. Translated, it gives CAWSGVLNQPQHF.

This rearrangement joins TRBV5-1 to TRBJ2-2; D possibly corresponds to TRBD1 (6 bases). The V end was cut by 0 bases, the J end by 5 bases, with 17 bases between. CDR1 is SGHRS, CDR2 YFSETQ, per germline. The CDR3 totals 17 residues. DNA for the CDR3: TGCGCCAGCAGCTTGGGGTTTTTCAGGGGCTCTACCGGGGAGCTGTTTTTT. Encoded protein: CASSLGFFRGSTGELFF.

This clone was counted a few times. This sequence joins TRBV21-1 and TRBJ2-7; TRBD2 is the table's D call and was not checked against the DNA. TRBV21-1 is termed a pseudogene. The CDR3 sequence is 13 residues long. The CDR3 region has the DNA TGTGCCAGCAGGCCGGGACTATCCTACGAGCAGTACTTC. It is translated as CASRPGLSYEQYF.

The genes are TRBV18 and TRBJ2-1, with D tentatively TRBD1 (7 bases). CDR1 is KGHSH, CDR2 LQKENI, per germline. The CDR3 has 13 residues. Trimming removed 5 bases from V and 16 bases from J, with 21 bases in between. The CDR3 coding sequence is TGTGCCAGCTCAGCCTACAGGGGAGGCCACAAATTCTTC. Protein product: CASSAYRGGHKFF.